This T cell receptor (beta chain) originates from a study of T cells in women clearing cervical HPV infection. Study as a whole: Controls gave blood once infection was undetectable; cases at lesion identification. Study observations and caveats: CIN3+ cases had significantly higher TCR repertoire richness than controls, but evenness did not differ. TRBV6-7 relative abundance averaged about 0.11% in cases and 0.15% to 0.2% in controls.

The CDR3 length is 15 residues. From germline, CDR1 is SGHRS and CDR2 YFSETQ. Sequencing used immunoSEQ multiplex PCR; TCRdb keeps in-frame clones, though not all of them. Its clone listing holds 25,000 to 35,000 clones. With respect to this clone: Its antigen is currently unknown. The sequence runs out 3 residues before the end of the CDR3; the remainder is reconstructed from the germline J gene.

The V and J genes are TRBV5-1 and TRBJ2-4; D may be TRBD1 (7 bases). This receptor was taken from a woman between 18 and 70 years old with a cervical HPV16 infection that either progressed to CIN3+ or cleared (not recorded which). The sequenced sample was blood buffy coat. Incomplete CDR3 DNA: TGCGCCAGCAGCTTTTCTGGAGGGGGCGCAAATGGT. Translated, it gives CASSFSGGGANG. The entire CDR3 protein is CASSFSGGGANGQYF.